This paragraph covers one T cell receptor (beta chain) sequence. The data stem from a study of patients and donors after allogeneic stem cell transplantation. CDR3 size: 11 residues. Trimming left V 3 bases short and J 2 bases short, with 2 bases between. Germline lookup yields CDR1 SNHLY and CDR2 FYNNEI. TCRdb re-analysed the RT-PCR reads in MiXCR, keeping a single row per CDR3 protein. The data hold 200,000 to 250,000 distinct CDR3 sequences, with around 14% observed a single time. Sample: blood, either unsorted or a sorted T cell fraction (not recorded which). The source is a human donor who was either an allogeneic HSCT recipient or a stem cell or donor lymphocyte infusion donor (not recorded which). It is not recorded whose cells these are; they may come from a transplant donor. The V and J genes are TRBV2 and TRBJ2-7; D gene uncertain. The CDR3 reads CASSETYEQYF. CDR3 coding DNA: TGTGCCAGCAGTGAGACCTACGAGCAGTACTTC.